This T cell receptor (beta chain) came from a study of blood T cell repertoires in COVID-19. Cohort placement rested on clinical history that participants reported themselves. The CDR3 loop spans 17 amino acids. In germline, CDR1 is SSHAT, CDR2 FNYEAQ (reference sequence). As for this clone: At one of its ends the junction is not consistent with the germline gene, which may arise from a read error.

Authors' processing steps: Amplification from reference gene primers served as the basis for estimated nucleated cell counts. Profiled with immunoSEQ multiplex PCR; TCRdb holds only in-frame clones, not every one. V and J calls plus clone size are reproduced from that table; the DNA served to infer D and trimming. This sample has approximately 380,000 clones, with roughly 91% found just once. This chain connects TRBV7-7 to TRBJ1-5, with 7 nucleotides matching TRBD1. Material: PBMCs or T cells enriched from blood (not recorded which). This sequence originates from a woman under 30 who had recovered from COVID-19. The CDR3 is CASSFRDRPYSNQPQHF. CDR3 in DNA: TGTGCTAGCAGCTTCCGGGACAGACCCTATAGCAATCAGCCCCAGCATTTT.